This TCR beta chain derives from a study of CD8 T cells in Susac syndrome. An amount of RNA that ranged from roughly 0.45 to 1 ug was reverse transcribed with random hexamers. One entry per CDR3 protein results from TCRdb running MiXCR on the immunoSEQ multiplex PCR reads. The table records 150,000 to 200,000 distinct CDR3 sequences, around 93% of them present only once. Sequencing of TCR beta drew on CD8+ and CD4+ T cells from blood. While CD8+ and CD4+ T cells were isolated negatively, TEMRA cells were enriched by FACS. The CDR3 covers 16 residues. V was pared by 0 bases and J by 6 bases, with 7 bases of the junction left unmatched. CDR1 and CDR2 from the germline V gene are MNHEY and SVGAGI.

This chain connects TRBV6-5 to TRBJ2-2; 7 bases match TRBD2. This receptor was identified in a human donor with multiple sclerosis. Sequencing input: CD4+ T cells from PBMCs. CDR3 protein: CASSYSRTSGAGELFF. CDR3 sequence (DNA): TGTGCCAGCAGTTACTCGAGGACTAGTGGGGCCGGGGAGCTGTTTTTT.